The source of this T cell receptor (beta chain) is a study of T cell changes during pregnancy in multiple sclerosis (dated by TCRdb to about 2019). Some background on the complete study: Changes in the T cell repertoire over the course of pregnancy were examined in this study in women with multiple sclerosis.

The CDR3 has 14 amino acids, counting the end cysteine and phenylalanine. Kept here is only the CDR3 DNA, which spans 42 bases and is read in frame from base 1. CDR1 and CDR2 (MNHNS, SASEGT) derive from the germline V gene. Clipping removes 6 bases from V and 6 bases from J, with 11 as the unmatched junction base count. A remark on this clone: Its antigen remains undetermined. The sample holds no much larger clone one base away, and base qualities are not on file.

Library prep was done by the immunoSEQ multiplex PCR assay. The source is immuneACCESS, and TCRdb retained only in-frame sequences with V and J called. Part of the clones is not carried over; for the studies checked, unresolved V genes explain less than half of this, and the remainder is unexplained. The sample contains about 93,000 clones, over 80% of them found a single time. More than 2% of the sample lies in the top ten. The starting material was peripheral blood, obtained after pregnancy. The sequence joins TRBV6-1 to TRBJ2-7; 7 bases in the middle match TRBD2. The receptor's source is a female donor with multiple sclerosis, enrolled in a pregnancy study. The CDR3 loop reads CASRSGREGSEQYF. The DNA is as follows: TGTGCCAGCAGGTCCGGTAGGGAGGGGAGCGAGCAGTACTTC.